Listed below are T cell receptor beta chains from one sample, sequenced in a study of blood T cell repertoires in COVID-19. The data were produced by immunoSEQ multiplex PCR, yet TCRdb's version contains in-frame clones alone and is incomplete. This sample carries 350,000 to 400,000 clones, about 90% of them seen once, and the ten largest clones take 3%. The material sequenced was PBMCs or T cells enriched from blood (not recorded which). All receptors derive from a woman aged 25 to 45 who had recovered from COVID-19. CDR3s include the opening cysteine and the closing phenylalanine or tryptophan. Fields, in order: CDR3 length, V gene, J gene, D gene, CDR3 protein, CDR3 DNA. A D gene is named only where the DNA matches it firmly.

>15|TRBV19|TRBJ1-1|NA
CASSIDPAGQAEAFF
TGTGCCAGTAGTATAGATCCCGCGGGCCAGGCTGAAGCTTTCTTT
>16|TRBV2|TRBJ2-2|TRBD2
CASSALAVQNTGELFF
TGTGCCAGCAGTGCACTAGCGGTACAGAACACCGGGGAGCTGTTTTTT
>13|TRBV29-1|TRBJ1-4|NA
CSVGVGANEKLFF
TGCAGCGTTGGGGTAGGGGCTAATGAAAAACTGTTTTTT
>15|TRBV6-5|TRBJ2-3|TRBD2
CASSYSSGSADTQYF
TGTGCCAGCAGTTACTCGAGCGGGAGCGCAGATACGCAGTATTTT
>11|TRBV29-1|TRBJ2-1|NA
CSVPVRNEQFF
TGCAGCGTTCCAGTCCGCAATGAGCAGTTCTTC
>18|TRBV28|TRBJ2-1|TRBD2
CASSLFGLAGLSYNEQFF
TGTGCCAGCAGTTTATTCGGACTAGCGGGGCTCTCCTACAATGAGCAGTTCTTC
>14|TRBV5-4|TRBJ2-5|TRBD2
CASSFLAGEETQYF
TGTGCCAGCAGCTTTCTAGCGGGGGAGGAGACCCAGTACTTC
>14|TRBV2|TRBJ1-2|NA
CASSENFSNYGYTF
TGTGCCAGCAGTGAGAACTTTTCTAACTATGGCTACACCTTC
>15|TRBV10-3|TRBJ1-5|NA
CAIREGRGSSQPQHF
TGTGCCATCAGGGAGGGGAGAGGTAGTAGTCAGCCCCAGCATTTT
>15|TRBV7-9|TRBJ1-2|NA
CASSLVQEGNYGYTF
TGTGCCAGCAGCTTAGTGCAGGAGGGTAACTATGGCTACACCTTC
>15|TRBV6-5|TRBJ2-7|TRBD2
CASWASGGSSYEQYF
TGTGCCAGCTGGGCTAGCGGGGGGTCCTCCTACGAGCAGTACTTC
>13|TRBV29-1|TRBJ2-7|TRBD1
CSVRTGRRYEQYF
TGCAGCGTCCGGACAGGGAGGAGGTACGAGCAGTACTTC
>14|TRBV11-2|TRBJ2-7|TRBD1
CASSPNPGQGEQYF
TGTGCCAGCAGCCCAAACCCGGGACAGGGGGAGCAGTACTTC